This TCR beta chain is from a study of OX40 agonist ivuxolimab in advanced cancers. Across the whole study: A partial response was reached by three patients: one with hepatocellular carcinoma and two with cutaneous melanoma.

The data were produced by immunoSEQ multiplex PCR, yet TCRdb's version contains in-frame clones alone and is incomplete. The data show over 40,000 clones, approximately 84% seen once. Study-wide points: Expanded peripheral T-cell antigen specificity went undetermined. People who partly responded at 0.1-3.0 mg/kg had some of the least clonal expansion seen.

A remark on this clone: The antigen remains unidentified.

The starting material was CD4+ or CD8+ T cells sorted from blood, obtained in a trial of the OX40 agonist ivuxolimab. The clonotype originates from an adult with an advanced solid tumor such as melanoma, head and neck, liver or kidney cancer.

CDR3 DNA: TGTGCCAGCAGCCCTCAGGTGGGACAGGGGGAGACCCAGTACTTC. Encoded protein: CASSPQVGQGETQYF. The chain uses TRBV7-8 and TRBJ2-5; 10 bases are shared with TRBD1. CDR1 SGHVS and CDR2 FQNEAQ come from the germline V gene. The CDR3 totals 15 residues. J gave up 5 bases and V 5 bases, and 8 bases lay outside the gene matches.